The 26 T cell receptor beta chains below all came from one sample that was sequenced in a study of sequential checkpoint blockade in melanoma. Stated treatment: randomized to nivolumab then ipilimumab (arm A) or the reverse (arm B). Some clones are missing from TCRdb's copy, which holds only in-frame ones; the method was immunoSEQ multiplex PCR. This sample has about 7,900 clones, with 20% to 25% found just once. Sequenced material: tumor tissue (inferred from file names), taken from a patient given nivolumab and ipilimumab in sequence. The source of these receptors is a human donor with melanoma.

The table lists this clone with a few counts. The chain uses TRBV9 and TRBJ2-1; 7 positions match TRBD2. Trimming removed 3 bases from V and 8 bases from J; junction bases left unmatched: 8. This CDR3 comprises 14 residues. CDR1 is SGDLS and CDR2 is YYNGEE in the germline V gene. CDR3 coding DNA: TGTGCCAGCAGCGGGTACGGGGGGATCGATGAGCAGTTCTTC. Its protein product is CASSGYGGIDEQFF.

The gene calls are TRBV5-1 and TRBJ2-5, with 10 bases aligning to TRBD2. The CDR3 contains 16 residues. CDR1 is SGHRS and CDR2 is YFSETQ in the germline V gene. V lost 2 bases to trimming and J lost 2 bases; unmatched junction nucleotides: 6. CDR3 DNA sequence: TGCGCCAGCAGCTTCCCTAGCGGGGGCTTACAAGAGACCCAGTACTTC. Translated, it gives CASSFPSGGLQETQYF.

There are a few counts of this clone. The chain couples TRBV28 to TRBJ1-1; D is perhaps TRBD1 (5 bases). Germline V gene lookup returns CDR1 MDHEN and CDR2 SYDVKM. This CDR3 is built from 16 residues. V was pared by 5 bases and J by 1 base, with 17 bases between. The CDR3 reads CASSPVGGVGNTEAFF. The CDR3 DNA follows: TGTGCCAGCAGTCCGGTGGGGGGGGTCGGGAACACTGAAGCTTTCTTT.

This clone was recorded many times. The CDR3, as DNA: TGTGCCAGCAGCGACTTGAGGACTAGCGGGAAATACGAGCAGTACTTC. Translation: CASSDLRTSGKYEQYF. The chain uses TRBV11-3 and TRBJ2-7, with 12 positions matching TRBD2. CDR1 is SGHNT, CDR2 YENEEA, per germline. The CDR3 covers 16 residues. V trimming: 5 bases; J trimming: 4 bases; junction bases outside the gene matches: 9.

The DNA of the CDR3 is TGCGCCAGCAGCTTGGGAGACGACACCTACGAGCAGTACTTC. Translation: CASSLGDDTYEQYF. The chain recombines TRBV5-1 with TRBJ2-7; D unresolved. Germline V gives CDR1 SGHRS, CDR2 YFSETQ. Trimming removed 0 bases from V and 2 bases from J, with 9 bases in between. The CDR3 sequence is 14 residues long.

The J gene is TRBJ2-4, the V gene TRBV5-1; the D gene is possibly TRBD2 (5 bases). This CDR3 is 14 amino acids long. Looked up from germline, CDR1 is SGHRS and CDR2 is YFSETQ. Trimming took off 4 bases at V and 1 base at J, with 9 bases between the two ends. The CDR3 DNA reads TGCGCCAGCAGCAGTAGCGTTGCCAAAAACATTCAGTACTTC. It is translated as CASSSSVAKNIQYF.

This chain uses TRBV7-1 with TRBJ2-5, with D perhaps being TRBD1 or TRBD2 (5 bases each). TRBV7-1 falls under the ORF class, with uncertain function. This CDR3 has 13 amino acids. V lost 5 bases and J lost 3, with 10 bases in between. CDR3 amino acids: CASSIRDEETQYF. CDR3 DNA: TGTGCCAGCAGCATCCGGGACGAAGAGACCCAGTACTTC.

This clone is medium-sized within its sample. The chain couples TRBV4-1 to TRBJ2-7; D might be TRBD2 (5 bases). CDR1 MGHRA and CDR2 YSYEKL come from the germline V gene. The CDR3 is 15 residues long. Between the trimmed V and J ends, which lost 3 bases and 3 bases, there was a span of 15 bases. The CDR3: CASSQVHDGGYEQYF. CDR3 nucleotide sequence: TGCGCCAGCAGCCAGGTACACGACGGAGGCTACGAGCAGTACTTC.

This clone appeared a few times. The rearrangement links TRBV4-1 to TRBJ2-2; D not certain. The CDR3 covers 13 residues. The V gene lost 4 bases and the J gene lost 1 base, with 4 bases spanning the gap. Germline assignment: CDR1 MGHRA and CDR2 YSYEKL. The CDR3 sequence: CASSRQNTGELFF. CDR3 sequence (DNA): TGCGCCAGCAGCCGCCAGAACACCGGGGAGCTGTTTTTT.

CDR3 DNA: TGTGCCTGGGCTAGACAGGGGATTTACGAGCAGTACTTC. As protein: CAWARQGIYEQYF. V and J are TRBV30 and TRBJ2-7; 8 positions match TRBD1. CDR3 length equals 13 residues. CDR1 and CDR2 (germline): GTSNPN, SVGIG (reference sequence). V lost 5 bases and J lost 4; bases outside the gene matches: 7.

This clone was observed once. V is TRBV19 and J is TRBJ2-4; 10 nucleotides line up with TRBD1. From germline, CDR1 is LNHDA and CDR2 SQIVND (reference sequence). The CDR3 runs 14 residues. V lost 5 bases to trimming and J lost 8 bases; unmatched junction nucleotides: 6. The CDR3 DNA reads as TGTGCCAGTAGTCCCGGGACAGGGGAAGACATTCAGTACTTC. Protein: CASSPGTGEDIQYF. The whole variable domain, filled in from reference TRBV19 and TRBJ2-4, reads DGGITQSPKYLFRKEGQNVTLSCEQNLNHDAMYWYRQDPGQGLRLIYYSQIVNDFQKGDIAEGYSVSREKKESFPLTVTSAQKNPTAFYLCASSPGTGEDIQYFGAGTRLSVL.

This clone turned up a few times. This chain connects TRBV28 to TRBJ2-1, with unresolved D. Trimming left V 2 bases short and J 3 bases short, with 11 bases between. CDR3 length: 15 amino acids. The germline V gene encodes CDR1 MDHEN and CDR2 SYDVKM. The CDR3 DNA follows: TGTGCCAGCAGTTTAGGGCGGAGTGACTACAATGAGCAGTTCTTC. It yields the protein CASSLGRSDYNEQFF. The full variable domain, its missing parts supplied by reference TRBV28 and TRBJ2-1, is DVKVTQSSRYLVKRTGEKVFLECVQDMDHENMFWYRQDPGLGLRLIYFSYDVKMKEKGDIPEGYSVSREKKERFSLILESASTNQTSMYLCASSLGRSDYNEQFFGPGTRLTVL.

V usage is TRBV11-3 and J usage is TRBJ2-1; D may be TRBD1 (5 bases). This CDR3 comprises 14 residues. The V and J ends lost 4 bases and 7 bases respectively, with 14 bases between them. Per the germline V gene, CDR1 is SGHNT and CDR2 is YENEEA. CDR3 coding DNA: TGTGCCAGCAGCTCCCCCAGGGTGTTGAATGAGCAGTTCTTC. Translating gives CASSSPRVLNEQFF.

The J gene is TRBJ2-7, the V gene TRBV14; 10 nucleotides line up with TRBD2. The V gene's germline CDR1 is SGHDN and CDR2 FVKESK. The junction had 16 bases not matched to a gene; V was cut back by 4 bases and J by 4 bases. The CDR3 is 18 amino acids. Here the CDR3 DNA reads TGTGCCAGCAGCCCCCAGTCCCCCACTAGCGGGATCGGGTACGAGCAGTACTTC. It codes for CASSPQSPTSGIGYEQYF.

This sequence joins TRBV11-3 and TRBJ2-2; D possibly corresponds to TRBD1 (5 bases). CDR1 and CDR2 (germline): SGHNT, YENEEA. There are 14 residues in the CDR3. V was clipped by 3 bases and J by 8 bases, with 13 bases between them. Written as DNA, the CDR3 is TGTGCCAGCAGCTTTTACTTAGGGGCGGGGGAGCTGTTTTTT. This translates into CASSFYLGAGELFF.

This clone was found a few times. One end of the junction fails to match germline, which may point to a read error. The genes are TRBV5-1 and TRBJ1-3; D is possibly TRBD1 (6 bases). Per the germline V gene, CDR1 is SGHRS and CDR2 is YFSETQ. The CDR3 is made up of 16 amino acids. The CDR3 region has the DNA TGCGCCAACAGCTTATTTGGACAGTCCCTTGGAAACACCATATATTTT. Protein: CANSLFGQSLGNTIYF. The full variable domain, in which reference TRBV5-1 and TRBJ1-3 provide the parts outside the CDR3, is KAGVTQTPRYLIKTRGQQVTLSCSPISGHRSVSWYQQTPGQGLQFLFEYFSETQRNKGNFPGRFSGRQFSNSRSEMNVSTLELGDSALYLCANSLFGQSLGNTIYFGEGSWLTVV.

V gene TRBV6-8 combines with J gene TRBJ2-2, with 7 positions matching TRBD1. The CDR3 consists of 18 residues. J was trimmed by 1 base and V by 10 bases; bases with no gene match: 18. The germline V gene encodes CDR1 MNHGY and CDR2 SAAAGT. The CDR3 region has the DNA TGTGCCATCAGAGACTACGAACGACGACAGGGGAACACCGGGGAGCTGTTTTTT. It specifies CAIRDYERRQGNTGELFF.

This clone was found many times. The chain uses TRBV11-3 and TRBJ2-7; TRBD1 aligns across 8 bases. The CDR3 length is 14 residues. The V gene's germline CDR1 is SGHNT and CDR2 YENEEA. V lost 0 bases and J lost 6; bases outside the gene matches: 4. The CDR3 DNA reads as TGTGCCAGCAGCTTAGATCAAGGACAGGGCGAGCAGTACTTC. This translates into CASSLDQGQGEQYF.

The J gene is TRBJ2-1, the V gene TRBV18; D might be TRBD2 (6 bases). V lost 1 base and J 7 bases, leaving 14 bases between the germline ends. The CDR3 runs to 15 residues. Germline CDR1 and CDR2: KGHSH and LQKENI. In DNA, the CDR3 is TGTGCCAGCTCACCACTTTCGGGGGAGAATAATGAGCAGTTCTTC. This sequence encodes CASSPLSGENNEQFF.

This clone has a handful of counts. This sequence joins TRBV4-1 and TRBJ2-3; 7 bases fit TRBD2. V lost 0 bases to trimming and J lost 0 bases; unmatched junction nucleotides: 6. The length of the CDR3 is 17 residues. Germline CDR1 is MGHRA and CDR2 is YSYEKL. Here the CDR3 DNA reads TGCGCCAGCAGCCAAGAAAGTCCTAGCGGTAGCACAGATACGCAGTATTTT. Translating it yields CASSQESPSGSTDTQYF.

This sequence joins TRBV11-3 and TRBJ2-7; D might be TRBD2 (6 bases). Deletions cut 5 bases from V and 7 bases from J, with 21 bases between. Germline V gene sequence: CDR1 SGHNT, CDR2 YENEEA. The CDR3 spans 15 residues. This chain's CDR3 is CASSRAGTSSYEQYF. The CDR3, as DNA: TGTGCCAGCAGCCGTGCCGGGACTTCCTCTTATGAGCAGTACTTC.

The genes are TRBV5-1 and TRBJ2-1, with D perhaps being TRBD1 or TRBD2 (5 bases each). CDR3 length: 16 residues. The V gene lost 4 bases and the J gene lost 3 bases, with 17 bases spanning the gap. CDR1 and CDR2 from the germline V gene are SGHRS and YFSETQ. CDR3: CASSMTGTEIYNEQFF. The DNA for the CDR3 is TGCGCCAGCAGCATGACCGGGACGGAGATCTACAATGAGCAGTTCTTC.

This clone is large within its sample. This chain joins TRBV6-8 and TRBJ2-7; TRBD2 aligns across 7 bases. Germline trimming cut 8 bases from V and 3 bases from J; bases unmatched to any gene: 7. Germline lookup yields CDR1 MNHGY and CDR2 SAAAGT. The CDR3 runs to 13 residues. Here the CDR3 DNA reads TGTGCCAGCGACTCGGGACTACTCTACGAGCAGTACTTC. It codes for CASDSGLLYEQYF.

J is TRBJ1-3 and V is TRBV6-8, with 11 bases identical to TRBD1. This CDR3 has 15 amino acids. Trimming removed 5 bases from V and 2 bases from J; junction bases left unmatched: 2. Germline V lookup: CDR1 MNHGY, CDR2 SAAAGT. This chain's CDR3 is CASSRTGGPGNTIYF. For the CDR3, the DNA is TGTGCCAGCAGTAGGACAGGGGGCCCTGGAAACACCATATATTTT.

This clone has more than one count but fewer than ten. The rearrangement joins TRBV11-3 to TRBJ2-7, with 8 bases lining up with TRBD1. V shed 2 bases, J shed 4 bases, and the junction held 4 bases outside the gene matches. The germline CDR1 and CDR2 sequences are SGHNT and YENEEA. The CDR3 extends over 14 amino acids. The CDR3 nucleotides read TGTGCCAGCAGCTTATTGGACAGGGATTACGAGCAGTACTTC. Its protein is CASSLLDRDYEQYF.

This clone was seen repeatedly, ten times or more. The V gene is TRBV11-3, the J gene TRBJ2-7; 7 bases fit TRBD2. There are 15 residues in the CDR3. Per germline, CDR1 SGHNT and CDR2 YENEEA. The trim removed 7 bases at V and 2 bases at J, leaving 11 bases unmatched. Here the CDR3 DNA reads TGTGCCAGCATCCTGGGCCTAGCGGCCCCCTACGAGCAGTACTTC. Translation: CASILGLAAPYEQYF.